This entry lists 2 T cell receptor beta chains sequenced from one sample in a study of cytomegalovirus exposure and HLA in healthy donors. With 60 Vbeta and 13 Jbeta primers, the PCR was carried out. TCRdb keeps only in-frame clones here, not all; method: immunoSEQ multiplex PCR. Its clone listing holds about 54,000 clones. Sequences were obtained from PBMCs. All receptors derive from a middle-aged woman in good health and CMV-seronegative.

This chain uses TRBV15 with TRBJ2-2, with D uncertain. The CDR3 has 15 amino acids. The ends were cut back, 0 bases at V and 1 base at J, with 6 bases in the middle. CDR1 is LNHNV and CDR2 is YYDKDF in the germline V gene (reference sequence). The CDR3 loop is CATSRDRGNTGELFF. In DNA form, the CDR3 reads TGTGCCACCAGCAGAGATCGAGGGAACACCGGGGAGCTGTTTTTT.

The CDR3 coding sequence is TGTGCCAGCAGTTACTCGGCGGGAGTGGGAGAGACCCAGTACTTC. It is translated as CASSYSAGVGETQYF. This chain links TRBV6-5 with TRBJ2-5; 7 bases map to TRBD2. Germline V gives CDR1 MNHEY, CDR2 SVGAGI. The J segment lost 4 bases and the V segment lost 0 bases, leaving 5 bases of the junction unmatched. This CDR3 is 15 amino acids long.